The next 23 T cell receptor beta chains were all read from a single sample in a study of beta chain features in type 1 diabetes (dated 2018 in TCRdb). Summary of the overall study and its limitations: In all four CD4+ subsets, TCRB CDR3 length was moderately but significantly shorter in type 1 diabetes patients.

These receptors' antigens are unknown. The library was made by the immunoSEQ multiplex PCR assay. The High Capacity cDNA Reverse Transcription Kit was used to reverse transcribe all of the isolated RNA, meaning that expressed TCRB transcripts were what got sequenced. TCRdb retrieved this table from immuneACCESS and kept in-frame rearrangements only. Not all clones are present; in checked studies, unresolved V genes account for under half, and no reason is known for the remainder. This sample comprises about 360,000 clones, roughly 12% of them detected only once. The top ten clonotypes cover about 0.01% of the sample. Sequencing input: naive CD4+ T cells from blood. The cell subset or site label corresponds to: true naive CD4+ T cells. The receptors stem from a woman in her late teens or twenties with type 1 diabetes.

In this sample, this clone turned up a few times. The chain combines TRBV14 with TRBJ2-7, with D tentatively TRBD2 (6 bases). The CDR3 is made up of 15 amino acids. The V gene's germline CDR1 is SGHDN and CDR2 FVKESK. Trimming stripped 5 bases from V and 6 bases from J, with 20 bases between. The CDR3: CASSWRLDPLGEQYF. CDR3 bases: TGTGCCAGCAGCTGGAGACTAGATCCCCTGGGCGAGCAGTACTTC.

This clone was detected only a few times. This specimen includes other DNA sequences encoding the same CDR3. The chain joins TRBV28 to TRBJ2-7; TRBD1 matches 7 bases. J gave up 0 bases and V 6 bases, and 5 bases lay outside the gene matches. This CDR3 is 14 amino acids long. Germline V gene data show CDR1 as MDHEN and CDR2 as SYDVKM. The CDR3 here is CASSPGQASYEQYF. As DNA, the CDR3 is TGTGCCAGCAGCCCCGGACAGGCCTCCTACGAGCAGTACTTC.

V gene TRBV5-4 combines with J gene TRBJ2-5, with 11 bases fitting TRBD1. Germline V gene data show CDR1 as SGHNT and CDR2 as YYREEE (reference sequence). Germline trimming cut 8 bases from V and 5 bases from J; bases unmatched to any gene: 2. The CDR3 covers 12 residues. The CDR3 region is CARGTGGETQYF. In DNA form, the CDR3 reads TGTGCCAGGGGGACAGGGGGGGAGACCCAGTACTTC.

The chain has TRBV7-9 and TRBJ2-7, with D uncertain. V lost 0 bases, J lost 6 bases, and 18 bases lay in between. The length of the CDR3 is 16 residues. From germline, CDR1 is SEHNR and CDR2 FQNEAQ (reference sequence). The CDR3 sequence is CASSLAVVLLGGEQYF. The CDR3 DNA follows: TGTGCCAGCAGCTTAGCCGTGGTTCTCCTCGGTGGCGAGCAGTACTTC.

The table lists this clone with a few counts. V gene TRBV7-3 combines with J gene TRBJ2-6; tentative D call: TRBD1 (6 bases). This CDR3 comprises 15 residues. Trimming removed 6 bases at V and 0 bases at J, with 9 bases between. The V gene's germline CDR1 is SGHTA and CDR2 FQGTGA. The CDR3 sequence is CASSQQGSGANVLTF. The CDR3 nucleotides read TGTGCCAGCAGTCAACAGGGCTCTGGGGCCAACGTCCTGACTTTC.

The J gene is TRBJ2-2, the V gene TRBV7-9; TRBD2 might be the D (6 bases). Trimming stripped 1 base from V and 9 bases from J, with 15 bases between. CDR3 size: 15 residues. CDR1 SEHNR and CDR2 FQNEAQ come from the germline V gene (reference sequence). The CDR3 sequence: CASSLGASEARELFF. The CDR3 region has the DNA TGTGCCAGCAGCTTAGGAGCTAGCGAGGCAAGGGAGCTGTTTTTT.

The chain recombines TRBV28 with TRBJ1-6, with 7 bases aligning to TRBD1. Germline CDR1 MDHEN, CDR2 SYDVKM. J was trimmed by 12 bases and V by 5 bases; bases with no gene match: 4. The CDR3 runs to 12 residues. The CDR3, as DNA: TGTGCCAGCAGTACGGGACAGCAACCCCTCCACTTT. Translating gives CASSTGQQPLHF.

This clone turned up a few times. The V gene is TRBV6-5, the J gene TRBJ1-2, with TRBD1 as a possible D gene (6 bases). The V and J ends lost 6 bases and 2 bases respectively, with 10 bases between them. Germline V gene data show CDR1 as MNHEY and CDR2 as SVGAGI. The length of the CDR3 is 13 residues. CDR3 in amino acids: CASSHGQNYGYTF. The CDR3 DNA reads as TGTGCCAGCAGCCACGGACAGAACTATGGCTACACCTTC.

This clone was counted between two and nine times. This sequence joins TRBV27 and TRBJ1-2; 11 nucleotides match TRBD1. The CDR3 extends over 17 amino acids. V lost 3 bases, J lost 2 bases, and 8 bases stayed unmatched. From germline, CDR1 is MNHEY and CDR2 SMNVEV (reference sequence). CDR3 protein: CASSFGQGAMGNYGYTF. The CDR3 nucleotides are TGTGCCAGCAGTTTCGGACAGGGGGCAATGGGGAACTATGGCTACACCTTC.

A few counts support this clone. The V call is TRBV28, the J call TRBJ2-1, with TRBD2 identical over 10 bases. V gave up 6 bases and J gave up 6 bases; unmatched junction bases: 8. Germline V gene lookup returns CDR1 MDHEN and CDR2 SYDVKM. This CDR3 has 15 residues. CDR3 amino acids: CASSLLAGVSNEQFF. CDR3 sequence (DNA): TGTGCCAGCAGCCTTCTAGCGGGAGTTAGCAATGAGCAGTTCTTC. The complete variable domain, with remaining parts taken from reference TRBV28 and TRBJ2-1, reads DVKVTQSSRYLVKRTGEKVFLECVQDMDHENMFWYRQDPGLGLRLIYFSYDVKMKEKGDIPEGYSVSREKKERFSLILESASTNQTSMYLCASSLLAGVSNEQFFGPGTRLTVL.

The chain joins TRBV29-1 to TRBJ1-5; TRBD1 matches at 7 bases. The CDR3 length is 14 residues. CDR1 and CDR2 (germline): SQVTM, ANQGSEA. The J segment lost 5 bases and the V segment lost 7 bases, leaving 11 bases of the junction unmatched. Here the CDR3 reads CSATTGDWDQPQHF. CDR3 sequence (DNA): TGCAGCGCGACAACAGGGGATTGGGATCAGCCCCAGCATTTT.

This chain joins TRBV2 and TRBJ1-6; 7 nucleotides match TRBD1. The CDR3 runs to 14 residues. Germline-derived CDR1 and CDR2 are SNHLY and FYNNEI. Trimming cost V 2 bases and J 6 bases; bases outside gene matches: 1. CDR3 sequence (DNA): TGTGCCAGCAGTGAAACAGGGGCTAATTCACCCCTCCACTTT. It translates to CASSETGANSPLHF.

V is TRBV4-3 and J is TRBJ2-7; no definite D call. This CDR3 has 14 amino acids. Germline V lookup: CDR1 LGHNA, CDR2 YSLEER. V shed 2 bases and J shed 3 bases, with 11 bases lying between them. The CDR3 DNA is TGCGCCAGCAGCCAACAGGCTGATTTCTACGAGCAGTACTTC. Translating gives CASSQQADFYEQYF.

The rearrangement links TRBV10-3 to TRBJ2-5; TRBD2 might be the D (6 bases). The CDR3 runs to 13 residues. V gave up 2 bases and J gave up 8 bases, with 12 bases separating them. Germline V CDR1 and CDR2: ENHRY, SYGVKD. CDR3 nucleotide sequence: TGTGCCATCAGTGAGACGACGGGAGCCACCCAGTACTTC. It encodes CAISETTGATQYF.

The chain joins TRBV2 to TRBJ1-6; D uncertain. Looked up from germline, CDR1 is SNHLY and CDR2 is FYNNEI. Trimming removed 4 bases at V and 6 bases at J, with 13 bases between. The CDR3 is 15 residues long. CDR3 loop: CASSAGGTVNSPLHF. In nucleotides, the CDR3 is TGTGCCAGCAGTGCTGGTGGAACAGTTAATTCACCCCTCCACTTT.

The chain uses TRBV18 and TRBJ2-7; TRBD2 aligns across 10 bases. The CDR3 consists of 13 residues. J was trimmed by 7 bases and V by 5 bases; bases with no gene match: 5. Germline CDR1 KGHSH, CDR2 LQKENI. The CDR3 nucleotides read TGTGCCAGCTCAGAGGGACTAGCGAGAGAGCAGTACTTC. Its protein is CASSEGLAREQYF. Full variable domain (missing parts from reference TRBV18 and TRBJ2-7): NAGVMQNPRHLVRRRGQEARLRCSPMKGHSHVYWYRQLPEEGLKFMVYLQKENIIDESGMPKERFSAEFPKEGPSILRIQQVVRGDSAAYFCASSEGLAREQYFGPGTRLTVT.

The rearrangement uses TRBV4-3 and TRBJ2-2, with 16 bases lining up with TRBD2. This CDR3 comprises 19 residues. Germline V gives CDR1 LGHNA, CDR2 YSLEER. Germline trimming cut 1 base from V and 4 bases from J; bases unmatched to any gene: 6. CDR3 nucleotides: TGCGCCAGCAGCCAAGGGGGACTAGCGGGGGGGCAAGGCACCGGGGAGCTGTTTTTT. This gives the protein CASSQGGLAGGQGTGELFF.

This clone was found a few times. V is TRBV9 and J is TRBJ1-1; D may be TRBD1 (5 bases). Germline CDR1 and CDR2: SGDLS and YYNGEE. Trimming took off 2 bases at V and 1 base at J, with 12 bases between the two ends. The CDR3 sequence is 15 residues long. The CDR3 here is CASSVQGMGNTEAFF. Written as DNA, the CDR3 is TGTGCCAGCAGCGTCCAGGGCATGGGGAACACTGAAGCTTTCTTT.

The chain links TRBV6-6 to TRBJ1-5, with D possibly matching TRBD1 (5 bases). The V end was cut by 10 bases, the J end by 2 bases, with 9 bases between. CDR1 is MNHNY, CDR2 SVGAGI, per germline (reference sequence). The CDR3 has 12 residues. The CDR3 DNA reads TGTGCCACCGAACAGGGCAATCAGCCCCAGCATTTT. Amino acid sequence: CATEQGNQPQHF.

The chain employs TRBV7-2 and TRBJ1-6; 10 bases align to TRBD1. CDR3 length equals 15 residues. J lost 8 bases, V lost 4 bases, and 5 bases had no gene match. Germline CDR1 is SGHTA and CDR2 is FQGNSA. Here the CDR3 DNA reads TGTGCCAGCAGCTCCGACAGGGGGCAATATTCACCCCTCCACTTT. As protein: CASSSDRGQYSPLHF.

This clone turned up a few times. The chain carries TRBV2 and TRBJ1-5; D perhaps matches TRBD1 (6 bases). V lost 3 bases to trimming and J lost 5 bases, with 11 bases between them. CDR3 length: 14 residues. The germline V gene encodes CDR1 SNHLY and CDR2 FYNNEI. As DNA, the CDR3 is TGTGCCAGCAGTGAGAGGACAGCGGATCAGCCCCAGCATTTT. Translating gives CASSERTADQPQHF.

This clone was picked up a small number of times. V and J are TRBV5-1 and TRBJ2-7; 7 nucleotides line up with TRBD2. The CDR3 runs 15 residues. The V segment lost 0 bases and the J segment 0 bases; nucleotides outside the gene matches: 3. Per germline, CDR1 SGHRS and CDR2 YFSETQ. CDR3 amino acids: CASSLEAGSSYEQYF. In nucleotides, the CDR3 is TGCGCCAGCAGCTTGGAAGCGGGAAGCTCCTACGAGCAGTACTTC.

This clone occurred a few times. The V gene is TRBV27, the J gene TRBJ2-4; no definite D call. The CDR3 has 13 residues. Trimming stripped 4 bases from V and 7 bases from J, with 11 bases between. Per germline, CDR1 MNHEY and CDR2 SMNVEV (reference sequence). The CDR3 here is CASSSTMSNIQYF. The CDR3 DNA reads TGTGCCAGCAGTTCCACAATGTCGAACATTCAGTACTTC.